This TCR beta chain originates from a study of PD-L1 blockade in urothelial cancer. For the study at large: At 6 weeks and at 3 weeks (second dose) after treatment start, blood was analyzed.

Time point of the sample: peripheral blood 6 weeks after treatment start. The study's findings and limits: A below-median TCR clonality in blood before treatment predicted better survival.

TCRdb's table, derived via immunoSEQ multiplex PCR, lists solely in-frame clones and lacks some. The data show around 110,000 clones, about 89% seen once. A remark on this clone: The target antigen is unknown.

CDR1 and CDR2 from the germline V gene are SGHAT and FQNNGV. The CDR3 length is 17 residues. Trimming took 0 bases from V and 1 from J; bases not matched to a gene: 4. The specimen was PBMCs, collected around atezolizumab (anti-PD-L1) treatment. This sequence was found in a man between 60 and 75 years old with urothelial cancer. J is TRBJ2-3 and V is TRBV11-2; 10 bases are shared with TRBD1. CDR3 in amino acids: CASSLEGQGLGTDTQYF. The CDR3 region has the DNA TGTGCCAGCAGCTTAGAGGGACAGGGGCTAGGCACAGATACGCAGTATTTT.